A selection of T cell receptor beta chains follows, all from one sample in a study of STAT5B mutations in CD4+ large granular lymphocyte leukemia. The method was immunoSEQ multiplex PCR; TCRdb's version includes in-frame clones alone and lacks a portion of them. The profile covers 25,000 to 40,000 clones, with around four fifths appearing a single time and 0.29% taken by the ten largest. Sequencing was performed on CD4+ T cells from blood buffy coats. The receptors derive from a human donor in good health. Each CDR3 is given with its conserved first and last residue. The order of the fields is J gene, clone size, D gene, V gene, CDR3 protein, CDR3 DNA. The D gene is left open where the match is weak. The listing skips clone size in some rows; elsewhere it reads once, few, many or a size class.

TRBJ2-1,once,.,TRBV19,CASRAGIAQFF,TGTGCCAGTAGGGCCGGGATAGCTCAGTTCTTC
TRBJ2-1,.,.,TRBV7-9,CASSPPPVGAIHEQFF,TGTGCCAGCAGCCCCCCCCCGGTGGGGGCGATCCATGAGCAGTTCTTC
TRBJ2-1,.,TRBD1,TRBV30,CAWSGDRGHEQFF,TGTGCCTGGAGTGGAGACAGGGGTCATGAGCAGTTCTTC
TRBJ2-7,.,TRBD2,TRBV11-3,CASSSVGGRTEQYF,TGTGCCAGCAGCTCCGTCGGCGGGAGAACCGAGCAGTACTTC
TRBJ2-2,.,TRBD1,TRBV5-1,CASSFTGTGDGELFF,TGCGCCAGCAGCTTCACCGGGACAGGGGACGGGGAGCTGTTTTTT
TRBJ1-1,.,TRBD1,TRBV6-5,CATEGQTNTEAFF,TGTGCCACCGAGGGACAGACTAACACTGAAGCTTTCTTT
TRBJ2-7,.,.,TRBV10-2,CASSATGLSSYEQYF,TGCGCCAGCAGTGCTACAGGGTTGAGCTCCTACGAGCAGTACTTC
TRBJ1-1,once,TRBD1,TRBV18,CASSARDRGQTEAFF,TGTGCCAGCTCAGCCCGGGACAGGGGGCAAACTGAAGCTTTCTTT
TRBJ2-7,few,.,TRBV19,CASSRGSGYEQYF,TGTGCCAGTAGTCGAGGGTCGGGCTACGAGCAGTACTTC
TRBJ2-7,.,.,TRBV6-6,CASSYGVGQGPFEQYF,TGTGCCAGCAGTTACGGGGTCGGGCAGGGGCCCTTCGAGCAGTACTTC
TRBJ2-5,.,.,TRBV30,CAWSPQETQYF,TGTGCCTGGAGTCCACAAGAGACCCAGTACTTC
TRBJ2-5,.,TRBD2,TRBV6-5,CASRETSGGRPNF,TGTGCCAGCAGAGAGACTAGCGGGGGCCGTCCAAACTTC
TRBJ2-1,.,.,TRBV9,CASSSLTRNNEQFF,TGTGCCAGCAGCTCATTAACTCGAAACAATGAGCAGTTCTTC
TRBJ2-7,.,TRBD2,TRBV30,CAWRGLAGGVYEQYF,TGTGCCTGGAGGGGACTAGCGGGAGGAGTCTACGAGCAGTACTTC
TRBJ2-2,.,.,TRBV7-8,CASSPGHPANTGELFF,TGTGCCAGCAGCCCTGGACACCCAGCGAACACCGGGGAGCTGTTTTTT
TRBJ1-2,.,TRBD1,TRBV11-1,CASSSTGEGGYTF,TGTGCCAGCAGCTCGACAGGGGAGGGTGGCTACACCTTC
TRBJ1-2,.,.,TRBV6-1,CASSPRVGGDGYTF,TGTGCCAGCAGCCCCCGTGTGGGAGGGGATGGCTACACCTTC
TRBJ2-2,.,TRBD2,TRBV5-1,CASSWTSSTGGELFF,TGCGCCAGCAGCTGGACTAGCTCCACGGGCGGGGAGCTGTTTTTT
TRBJ2-5,.,.,TRBV18,CASSPNPTGETQYF,TGTGCCAGCTCACCAAACCCCACAGGGGAGACCCAGTACTTC
TRBJ1-3,.,TRBD1,TRBV4-3,CASSQAQGVGNTIYF,TGCGCCAGCAGCCAAGCGCAGGGGGTAGGAAACACCATATATTTT
TRBJ2-7,.,TRBD2,TRBV19,CASKAGTSGTYEQYF,TGTGCCAGTAAAGCCGGGACTAGTGGGACCTACGAGCAGTACTTC
TRBJ2-5,.,TRBD2,TRBV5-1,CASSLEGTSGSAQYF,TGCGCCAGCAGCTTGGAAGGGACTAGCGGGAGTGCCCAGTACTTC
TRBJ2-3,.,.,TRBV7-6,CASSLRDTQYF,TGTGCCAGCAGCTTAAGAGATACGCAGTATTTT
TRBJ2-3,.,.,TRBV11-2,CASSPRGGLGGTDTQYF,TGTGCCAGCAGCCCCCGAGGAGGGTTGGGGGGCACAGATACGCAGTATTTT
TRBJ2-5,.,.,TRBV5-6,CASSLWDLRSQYF,TGTGCCAGCAGCTTGTGGGACCTTCGGTCCCAGTACTTC
TRBJ2-7,few,TRBD1,TRBV12-5,CASGLDRDEQYF,TGTGCTAGTGGTTTAGACAGGGACGAGCAGTACTTC
TRBJ2-2,.,.,TRBV7-2,CASSSLNTGELFF,TGTGCCAGCAGCTCCTTGAACACCGGGGAGCTGTTTTTT